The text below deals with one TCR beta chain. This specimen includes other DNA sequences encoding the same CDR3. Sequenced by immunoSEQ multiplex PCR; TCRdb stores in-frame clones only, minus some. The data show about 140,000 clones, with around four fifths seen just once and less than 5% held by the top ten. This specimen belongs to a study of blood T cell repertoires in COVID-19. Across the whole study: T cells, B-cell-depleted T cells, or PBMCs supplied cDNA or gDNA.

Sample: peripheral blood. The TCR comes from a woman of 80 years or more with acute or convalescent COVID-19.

The CDR3 spells CASSQDGLAGVGDTQYF. DNA for the CDR3: TGTGCCAGCAGCCAAGATGGCCTAGCGGGAGTAGGGGATACGCAGTATTTT. The chain recombines TRBV4-2 with TRBJ2-3; TRBD2 agrees at 10 bases. Per the germline V gene, CDR1 is LGHNA and CDR2 is YNFKEQ. Losses at the gene ends were 0 bases for V and 6 bases for J; bases not matched to a gene: 9. This CDR3 has 17 residues.